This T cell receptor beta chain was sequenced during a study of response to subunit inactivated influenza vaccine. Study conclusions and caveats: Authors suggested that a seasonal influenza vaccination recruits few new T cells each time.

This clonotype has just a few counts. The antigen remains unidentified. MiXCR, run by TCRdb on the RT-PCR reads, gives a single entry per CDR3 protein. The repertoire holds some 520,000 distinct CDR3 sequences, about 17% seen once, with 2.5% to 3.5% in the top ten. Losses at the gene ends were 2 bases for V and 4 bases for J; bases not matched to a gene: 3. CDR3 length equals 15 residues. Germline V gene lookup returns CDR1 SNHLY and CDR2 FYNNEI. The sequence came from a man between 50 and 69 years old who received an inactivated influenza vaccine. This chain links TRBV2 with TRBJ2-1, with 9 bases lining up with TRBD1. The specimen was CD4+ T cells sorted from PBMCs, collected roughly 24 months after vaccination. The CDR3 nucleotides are TGTGCCAGCAGTGAACGGACAGGGGCATACAATGAGCAGTTCTTC. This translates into CASSERTGAYNEQFF.